This T cell receptor beta chain was identified during a study of blood T cell repertoires in COVID-19 (dated by TCRdb to 2018 to 2020). Background on the whole study: Samples covering the acute and convalescent phases of COVID-19 were provided by collaborators in the United States, Italy and Spain. Nearly every sample came with metadata listing a de-identified subject ID, COVID-19 status, age in years and sex. The prospective study material was composed of cDNA or gDNA derived from T cells, B-cell-depleted T cells, or PBMCs. The samples were drawn from two sources: the first 160 participants of the ongoing ImmuneRACE study, and fewer than 1,500 subjects contributed by 6 global collaborators. The dataset comprised deeply sampled blood TCRbeta repertoires from subjects exposed to, actively infected with, or recovered from COVID-19. HLA class I and class II types, where available, came from metadata supplied by the sample provider rather than from assay-based typing. The repertoires were made available in a free public database intended to serve as a resource for research on the immune response to SARS-CoV-2.

Samples from volunteer blood donors who had recovered from COVID-19 were contributed by a second Seattle source. Collaborating institutions collected whole blood in K2EDTA tubes following their own protocols. For TCRbeta analysis, collaborators shipped samples as frozen whole blood, isolated PBMCs, or DNA extracted from either of those sample types. TCRbeta CDR3 regions were amplified from genomic DNA using the immunoSEQ Assay, a bias-controlled multiplex PCR. The source study handled its data this way. The number of nucleated cells in each sample was estimated by amplification of reference gene primers within the assay. Sequence reads were collapsed and filtered to measure the absolute abundance of every unique TCRbeta CDR3 rearrangement. Productive Simpson clonality was computed per sample as the square root of Simpson's diversity index over productive rearrangements. Drawn from immuneACCESS, this table holds only the in-frame rearrangements with V and J called that TCRdb kept. Clones are partly lost; checked studies trace under half to an unresolved V gene and leave the rest unexplained. The DNA was the basis for D and trimming; V, J and clone size are from that table. Counted in this sample were roughly 300,000 clones; more than 75% of them appeared once. The leading ten clones occupy approximately 7.8% of the sample.

Concerning this clone: Its target antigen remains unknown. No base-level quality is on record; no much larger clone is a single base apart. Other DNA sequences within the sample encode an identical CDR3.

The CDR3 covers 13 residues, taking in both the cysteine and the phenylalanine. Left in the record is the CDR3 DNA by itself, 39 bases read in frame from the first base. V loses 1 base of germline sequence and J loses 0 bases, and the interval between the two ends is 5 bases. CDR1 and CDR2 were assigned from the germline V gene as SGHRS and YFSETQ. Here is what the overall study found, with its caveats: The quantity of clinical and demographic metadata differed by source and by participant and was supplied without curation.

The sequence is built from TRBV5-1 and TRBJ2-7, with the D gene call left open. The sequenced sample consisted of peripheral blood. The receptor's source is a woman aged 45-59 years who had recovered from COVID-19. At the DNA level, the sequence is TGCGCCAGCAGCTTGTCCGTCTCCTACGAGCAGTACTTC. This is translated as CASSLSVSYEQYF.